The 18 T cell receptor beta chains presented below share a single source sample, sequenced in a study of blood T cell repertoires in COVID-19. Sequencing was performed with immunoSEQ multiplex PCR; in TCRdb, only in-frame clones are kept and a portion is missing. Here the sample spans tens of thousands of clones, 65% to 85% being singletons. What was sequenced was peripheral blood. The source is a man older than 75 with active or convalescent COVID-19.

Turning to this clone: It is unclear where the CDR3 begins or ends on the DNA, so no DNA is shown, and the CDR3 is as TCRdb lists it. V and J are TRBV3-1 (or the pseudogene TRBV3-2) and TRBJ1-3; TRBD1 reflects the table's D call only, with no check against the DNA. The CDR3 extends over 15 residues, inclusive of both ends. Germline V gene data show CDR1 as LGHDT and CDR2 as YNNKEL (reference sequence). This chain's CDR3 is CASSLRARAGNTIYF.

The genes are TRBV7-9 and TRBJ1-1; D perhaps matches TRBD1 (6 bases). Germline CDR1 reads SEHNR; CDR2 reads FQNEAQ (reference sequence). V was trimmed by 4 bases and J by 4 bases, leaving 22 bases between them. The CDR3 has 17 residues. The CDR3 region has the DNA TGTGCCAGCAGCTCCCCTGGGGGCGGCAGGGTGAGCACTGAAGCTTTCTTT. Its translation is CASSSPGGGRVSTEAFF. The variable domain in full, with the rest retrieved from reference TRBV7-9 and TRBJ1-1, is DTGVSQNPRHKITKRGQNVTFRCDPISEHNRLYWYRQTLGQGPEFLTYFQNEAQLEKSRLLSDRFSAERPKGSFSTLEIQRTEQGDSAMYLCASSSPGGGRVSTEAFFGQGTRLTVV.

The CDR3 protein is CASSLGRQETQYF. CDR3 nucleotide sequence: TGTGCCAGCAGCTTGGGGCGTCAAGAGACCCAGTACTTC. The V call is TRBV7-2, the J call TRBJ2-5; a weak D match, TRBD1 (5 bases). Germline loops: CDR1 SGHTA, CDR2 FQGNSA. The CDR3 runs 13 residues. The V end was cut by 3 bases, the J end by 2 bases, with 7 bases between.

This clone appeared a single time. V gene TRBV25-1 combines with J gene TRBJ2-7; D possibly corresponds to TRBD2 (7 bases). The CDR3 is 15 amino acids. V lost 6 bases and J lost 3, with 18 bases in between. Germline loops: CDR1 MGHDK, CDR2 SYGVNS. CDR3 amino acids: CASRVTGPGGYEQYF. The CDR3 region has the DNA TGTGCCAGCAGAGTCACAGGGCCGGGGGGCTACGAGCAGTACTTC.

This clone was seen only a few times. The CDR3 DNA reads TGTGCCAGCAGCTTACTGTTCTCAGGGAACACTGAAGCTTTCTTT. It is translated as CASSLLFSGNTEAFF. The chain joins TRBV7-9 to TRBJ1-1; D remains ambiguous. Per germline, CDR1 SEHNR and CDR2 FQNEAQ (reference sequence). The CDR3 contains 15 residues. The germline V and J ends were trimmed by 2 bases and 1 base, with 11 bases remaining between them.

The chain carries TRBV7-9 and TRBJ1-2; D is unclear. Trimming removed 0 bases from V and 8 bases from J, with 7 bases in between. CDR3 length: 12 residues. Germline V gene lookup returns CDR1 SEHNR and CDR2 FQNEAQ (reference sequence). The CDR3 is CASSLALLGYTF. DNA of the CDR3: TGTGCCAGCAGCTTAGCCCTGTTGGGCTACACCTTC.

The chain recombines TRBV5-5 with TRBJ2-7; 12 bases map to TRBD1. V lost 2 bases to trimming and J lost 4 bases; unmatched junction nucleotides: 4. This CDR3 contains 15 residues. Germline values: CDR1 SGHKS, CDR2 YYEKEE (reference sequence). The CDR3 region has the DNA TGTGCCAGCAGCTTAGGGACAGGGGGCTTTTACGAGCAGTACTTC. Translated: CASSLGTGGFYEQYF. Variable domain in full (rest from reference TRBV5-5 and TRBJ2-7): DAGVTQSPTHLIKTRGQQVTLRCSPISGHKSVSWYQQVLGQGPQFIFQYYEKEERGRGNFPDRFSARQFPNYSSELNVNALLLGDSALYLCASSLGTGGFYEQYFGPGTRLTVT.

The rearrangement links TRBV4-3 to TRBJ1-3; TRBD1 might be the D (5 bases). V dropped 2 bases and J dropped 2 bases, with 13 bases sitting between them. This CDR3 spans 16 amino acids. Per germline, CDR1 LGHNA and CDR2 YSLEER. The CDR3 nucleotides are TGCGCCAGCAGCCAAAATAGTGAAGGGGCTGGAAACACCATATATTTT. This sequence encodes CASSQNSEGAGNTIYF.

The V call is TRBV28, the J call TRBJ2-7; perhaps TRBD2 as D (6 bases). CDR3 size: 15 residues. Germline assignment: CDR1 MDHEN and CDR2 SYDVKM. V was clipped by 3 bases and J by 2 bases, with 14 bases between them. The CDR3 coding sequence is TGTGCCAGCAGTTTGCCTCGGGACTTTCCCTACGAGCAGTACTTC. It translates to CASSLPRDFPYEQYF.

The chain joins TRBV7-2 to TRBJ1-1; possible D gene TRBD1, 5 bases. Germline V gene lookup returns CDR1 SGHTA and CDR2 FQGNSA. There are 15 residues in the CDR3. The V gene lost 0 bases and the J gene lost 0 bases, with 8 bases spanning the gap. CDR3: CASSLAAGLNTEAFF. The DNA for the CDR3 is TGTGCCAGCAGCTTAGCAGCAGGGCTGAACACTGAAGCTTTCTTT.

The chain uses TRBV19 and TRBJ2-3; possibly TRBD1 for D (6 bases). The V gene's germline CDR1 is LNHDA and CDR2 SQIVND (reference sequence). The V end lost 4 bases, the J end lost 0 bases, and 14 bases lay between the germline ends. CDR3 length: 16 residues. The CDR3 is CASSTGGGRSTDTQYF. The CDR3 DNA reads TGTGCCAGTAGTACCGGTGGGGGCCGTAGCACAGATACGCAGTATTTT.

The chain combines TRBV5-4 with TRBJ1-4; possibly TRBD1 for D (6 bases). V dropped 4 bases and J dropped 8 bases, with 12 bases sitting between them. Germline V gene lookup returns CDR1 SGHNT and CDR2 YYREEE (reference sequence). The CDR3 length is 13 residues. The CDR3, as DNA: TGTGCCAGCAGCGAACAGGGTTACGAAAAACTGTTTTTT. Amino acids: CASSEQGYEKLFF.

The chain employs TRBV14 and TRBJ2-1, with 12 bases identical to TRBD2. CDR3 size: 16 residues. After removal of 2 bases from V and 9 bases from J, the junction contained 8 bases not matched to a gene. CDR1 SGHDN and CDR2 FVKESK come from the germline V gene. CDR3 loop: CASSQPSSGGATEQFF. In DNA form, the CDR3 reads TGTGCCAGCAGCCAACCCTCTAGCGGGGGGGCCACTGAGCAGTTCTTC.

This sequence joins TRBV27 and TRBJ2-2; 7 bases agree with TRBD1. Per the germline V gene, CDR1 is MNHEY and CDR2 is SMNVEV (reference sequence). There are 16 residues in the CDR3. V lost 0 bases, J lost 1 base, and 2 bases stayed unmatched. CDR3 sequence: CASSLSAGGNTGELFF. DNA of the CDR3: TGTGCCAGCAGTTTATCGGCAGGGGGGAACACCGGGGAGCTGTTTTTT.

The rearrangement joins TRBV11-2 to TRBJ2-3, with TRBD1 matching over 9 bases. The CDR3 length is 15 residues. V shed 4 bases, J shed 2 bases, and the junction held 4 bases outside the gene matches. CDR1 and CDR2 (germline): SGHAT, FQNNGV. The CDR3 sequence: CASSSGTGYTDTQYF. As DNA, the CDR3 is TGTGCCAGCAGCTCGGGGACAGGGTACACAGATACGCAGTATTTT.

The chain recombines TRBV7-8 with TRBJ1-1; 7 nucleotides line up with TRBD1. The CDR3 consists of 14 residues. Germline trimming cut 1 base from V and 1 base from J; bases unmatched to any gene: 0. Germline values: CDR1 SGHVS, CDR2 FQNEAQ. CDR3 sequence reads: CASSLGQGNTEAFF. The CDR3 DNA follows: TGTGCCAGCAGCTTAGGACAGGGGAACACTGAAGCTTTCTTT.

The chain employs TRBV4-1 and TRBJ1-1, with TRBD1 matching over 7 bases. The CDR3 is made up of 15 amino acids. V lost 0 bases to trimming and J lost 6 bases; unmatched junction nucleotides: 7. From germline, CDR1 is MGHRA and CDR2 YSYEKL. Written as DNA, the CDR3 is TGCGCCAGCAGCCAAGAGGAGGGGGCGCGTGCTGAAGCTTTCTTT. Translating gives CASSQEEGARAEAFF.

The table lists this clone with a few counts. The V and J genes are TRBV19 and TRBJ1-5, with D possibly being TRBD1 (6 bases). Germline values: CDR1 LNHDA, CDR2 SQIVND (reference sequence). CDR3 length: 13 residues. Trimming took off 7 bases at V and 4 bases at J, with 11 bases between the two ends. DNA for the CDR3: TGTGCCAGTAAACGGGGGGCGAATCAGCCCCAGCATTTT. It translates to CASKRGANQPQHF.